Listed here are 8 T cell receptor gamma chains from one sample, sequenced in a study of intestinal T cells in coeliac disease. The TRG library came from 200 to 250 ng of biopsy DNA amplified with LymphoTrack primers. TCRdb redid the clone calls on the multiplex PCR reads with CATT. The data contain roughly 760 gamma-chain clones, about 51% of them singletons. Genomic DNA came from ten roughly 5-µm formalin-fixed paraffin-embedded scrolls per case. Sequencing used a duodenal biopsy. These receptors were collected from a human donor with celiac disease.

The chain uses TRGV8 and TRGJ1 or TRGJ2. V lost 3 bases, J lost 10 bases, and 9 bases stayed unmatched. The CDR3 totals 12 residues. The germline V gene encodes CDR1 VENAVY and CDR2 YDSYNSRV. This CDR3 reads CATWDRIIKKLF. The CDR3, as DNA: TGTGCCACCTGGGATCGGATTATAAAGAAACTCTTT.

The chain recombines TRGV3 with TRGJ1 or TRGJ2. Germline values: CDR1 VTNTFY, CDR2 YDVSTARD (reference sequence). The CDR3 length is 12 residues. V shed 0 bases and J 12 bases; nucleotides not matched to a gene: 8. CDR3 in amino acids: CATWDRHGGKLF. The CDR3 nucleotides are TGTGCCACCTGGGACAGGCATGGGGGGAAACTCTTT.

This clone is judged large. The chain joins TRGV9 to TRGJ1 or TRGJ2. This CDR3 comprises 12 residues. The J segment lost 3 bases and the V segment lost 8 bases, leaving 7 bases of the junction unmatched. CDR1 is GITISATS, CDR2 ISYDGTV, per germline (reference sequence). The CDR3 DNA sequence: TGTGCCTTGTATTTCCCTTATTATAAGAAACTCTTT. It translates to CALYFPYYKKLF.

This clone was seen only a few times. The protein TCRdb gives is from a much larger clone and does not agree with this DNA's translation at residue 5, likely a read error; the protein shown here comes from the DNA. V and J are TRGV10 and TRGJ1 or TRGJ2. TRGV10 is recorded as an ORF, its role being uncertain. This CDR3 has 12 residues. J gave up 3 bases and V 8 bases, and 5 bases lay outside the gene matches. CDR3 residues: CAAWGVYYKKLF. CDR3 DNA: TGTGCTGCGTGGGGTGTTTATTATAAGAAACTCTTT.

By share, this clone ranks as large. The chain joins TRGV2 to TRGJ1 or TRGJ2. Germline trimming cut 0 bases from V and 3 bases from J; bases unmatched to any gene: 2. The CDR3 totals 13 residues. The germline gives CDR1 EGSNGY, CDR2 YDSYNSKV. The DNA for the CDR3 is TGTGCCACCTGGGACGGGCCTTATTATAAGAAACTCTTT. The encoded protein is CATWDGPYYKKLF.

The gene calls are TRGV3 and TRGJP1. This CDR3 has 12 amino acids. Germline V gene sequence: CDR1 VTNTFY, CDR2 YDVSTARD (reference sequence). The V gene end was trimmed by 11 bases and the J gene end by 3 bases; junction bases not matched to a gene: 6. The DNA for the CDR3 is TGTGCCATCCTTTCCACTGGTTGGTTCAAGATATTT. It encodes CAILSTGWFKIF.

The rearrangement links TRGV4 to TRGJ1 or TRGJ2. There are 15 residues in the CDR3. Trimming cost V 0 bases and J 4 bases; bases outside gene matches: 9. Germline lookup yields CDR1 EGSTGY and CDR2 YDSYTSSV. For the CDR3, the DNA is TGTGCCACCTGGGATGGGTCGTGGATCTATTATAAGAAACTCTTT. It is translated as CATWDGSWIYYKKLF.

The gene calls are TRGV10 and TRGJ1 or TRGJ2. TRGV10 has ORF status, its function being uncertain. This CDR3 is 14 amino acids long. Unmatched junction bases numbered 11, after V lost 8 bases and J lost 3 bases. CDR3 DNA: TGTGCTGCGTGGGATTGGTTGGGTTATTATAAGAAACTCTTT. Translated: CAAWDWLGYYKKLF.